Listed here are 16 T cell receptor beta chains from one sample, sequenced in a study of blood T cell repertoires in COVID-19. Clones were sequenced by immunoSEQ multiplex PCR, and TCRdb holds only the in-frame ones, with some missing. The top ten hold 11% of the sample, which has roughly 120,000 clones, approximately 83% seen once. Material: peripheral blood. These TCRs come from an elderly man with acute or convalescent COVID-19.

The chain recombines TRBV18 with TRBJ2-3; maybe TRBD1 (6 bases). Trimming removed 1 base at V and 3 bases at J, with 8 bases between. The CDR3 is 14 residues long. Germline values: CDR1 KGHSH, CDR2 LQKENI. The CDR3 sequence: CASSPQQGTDTQYF. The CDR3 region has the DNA TGTGCCAGCTCACCACAGCAGGGGACAGATACGCAGTATTTT.

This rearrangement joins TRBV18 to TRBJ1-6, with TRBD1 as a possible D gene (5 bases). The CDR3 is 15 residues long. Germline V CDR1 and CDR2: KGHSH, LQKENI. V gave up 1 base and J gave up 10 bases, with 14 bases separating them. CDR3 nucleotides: TGTGCCAGCTCACCACTCTCAGGGTCCGAATCACCCCTCCACTTT. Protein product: CASSPLSGSESPLHF.

CDR3: CASSLNRPMNTEAFF. The CDR3 DNA sequence: TGTGCCAGCTCACTAAACAGACCCATGAACACTGAAGCTTTCTTT. The gene calls are TRBV18 and TRBJ1-1; D remains unclear. The CDR3 consists of 15 residues. V lost 4 bases and J lost 0, with 12 bases in between. CDR1 is KGHSH and CDR2 is LQKENI in the germline V gene.

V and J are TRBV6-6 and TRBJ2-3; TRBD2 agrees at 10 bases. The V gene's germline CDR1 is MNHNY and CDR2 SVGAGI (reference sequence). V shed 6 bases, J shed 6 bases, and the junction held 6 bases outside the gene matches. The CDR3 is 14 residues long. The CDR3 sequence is CASRPSGSPDTQYF. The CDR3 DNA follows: TGTGCCAGCAGACCTAGCGGGAGCCCCGATACGCAGTATTTT.

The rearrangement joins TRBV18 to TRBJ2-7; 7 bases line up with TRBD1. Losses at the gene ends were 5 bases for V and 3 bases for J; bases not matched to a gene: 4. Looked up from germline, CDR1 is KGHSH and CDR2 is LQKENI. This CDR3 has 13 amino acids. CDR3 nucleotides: TGTGCCAGCTCATCGACAGGGAACTACGAGCAGTACTTC. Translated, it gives CASSSTGNYEQYF.

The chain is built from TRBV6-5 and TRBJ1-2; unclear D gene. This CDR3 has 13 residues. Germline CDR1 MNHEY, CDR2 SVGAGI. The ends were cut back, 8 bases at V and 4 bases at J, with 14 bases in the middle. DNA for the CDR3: TGTGCCAGCCGAGGAGCGGGCGGCTATGGCTACACCTTC. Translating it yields CASRGAGGYGYTF.

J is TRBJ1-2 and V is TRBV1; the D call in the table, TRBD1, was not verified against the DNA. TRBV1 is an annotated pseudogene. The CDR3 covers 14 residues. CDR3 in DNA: TGCACCAGCAGCCAAGCTCTACAGAACTATGGCTACACCTTC. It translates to CTSSQALQNYGYTF.

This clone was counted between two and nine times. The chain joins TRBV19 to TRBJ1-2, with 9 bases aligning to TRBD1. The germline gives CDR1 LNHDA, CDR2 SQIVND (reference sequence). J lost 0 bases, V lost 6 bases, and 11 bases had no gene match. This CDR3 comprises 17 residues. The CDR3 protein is CASRDRGGQLANYGYTF. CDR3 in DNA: TGTGCCAGTAGGGACAGGGGAGGTCAGCTCGCTAACTATGGCTACACCTTC.

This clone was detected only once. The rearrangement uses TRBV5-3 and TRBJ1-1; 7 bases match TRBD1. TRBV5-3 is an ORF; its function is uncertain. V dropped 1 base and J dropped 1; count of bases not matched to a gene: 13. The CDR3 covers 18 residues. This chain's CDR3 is CARSLSVFRDSPNTEAFF. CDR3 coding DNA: TGTGCCAGAAGCTTGTCTGTGTTTCGGGACAGCCCGAACACTGAAGCTTTCTTT.

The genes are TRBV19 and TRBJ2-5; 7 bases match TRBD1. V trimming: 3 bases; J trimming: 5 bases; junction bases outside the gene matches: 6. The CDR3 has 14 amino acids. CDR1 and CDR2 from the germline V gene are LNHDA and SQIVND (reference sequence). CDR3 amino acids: CASSIRGREETQYF. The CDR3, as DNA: TGTGCCAGTAGTATTAGGGGGCGTGAGGAGACCCAGTACTTC.

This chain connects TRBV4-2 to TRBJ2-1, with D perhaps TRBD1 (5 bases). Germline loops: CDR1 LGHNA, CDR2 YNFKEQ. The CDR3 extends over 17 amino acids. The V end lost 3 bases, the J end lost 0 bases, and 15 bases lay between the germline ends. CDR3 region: CASSQAARQNSYNEQFF. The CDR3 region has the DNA TGTGCCAGCAGCCAGGCTGCTCGACAGAACTCCTACAATGAGCAGTTCTTC.

CDR3 nucleotides: TGCGCCAGCAGCCGCCAAGAGGTCGCTGTGTACGAGCAGTACTTC. This codes for CASSRQEVAVYEQYF. V is TRBV4-1 and J is TRBJ2-7, with unresolved D. Germline V lookup: CDR1 MGHRA, CDR2 YSYEKL. V lost 4 bases to trimming and J lost 4 bases, with 17 bases between them. This CDR3 has 15 residues.

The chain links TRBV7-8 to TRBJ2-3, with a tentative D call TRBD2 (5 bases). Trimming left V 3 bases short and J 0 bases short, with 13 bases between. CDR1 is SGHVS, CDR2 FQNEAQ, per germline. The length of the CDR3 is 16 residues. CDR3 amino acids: CASSLGIASSTDTQYF. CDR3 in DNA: TGTGCCAGCAGCTTGGGGATAGCGTCCAGCACAGATACGCAGTATTTT.

CDR3 sequence reads: CASSLGLAGPYEQYF. As DNA, the CDR3 is TGTGCCAGCAGCTTAGGGCTAGCGGGACCCTACGAGCAGTACTTC. The chain is built from TRBV11-3 and TRBJ2-7; 9 bases line up with TRBD2. Trimming removed 1 base from V and 2 bases from J; junction bases left unmatched: 3. CDR3 length equals 15 residues. The V gene's germline CDR1 is SGHNT and CDR2 YENEEA.

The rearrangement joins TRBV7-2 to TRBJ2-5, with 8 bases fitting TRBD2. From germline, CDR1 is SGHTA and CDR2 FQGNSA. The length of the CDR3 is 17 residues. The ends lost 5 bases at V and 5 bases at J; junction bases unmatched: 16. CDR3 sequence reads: CASSRSGSGTSGETQYF. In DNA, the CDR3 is TGTGCCAGCAGCCGGTCCGGTAGCGGGACCTCTGGGGAGACCCAGTACTTC.

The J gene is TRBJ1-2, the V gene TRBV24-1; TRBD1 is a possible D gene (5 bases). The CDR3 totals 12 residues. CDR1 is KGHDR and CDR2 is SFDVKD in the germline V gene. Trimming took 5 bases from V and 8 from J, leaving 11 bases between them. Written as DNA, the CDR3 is TGTGCCACCAGTGGGAGGGACCTCGGCTACACCTTC. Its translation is CATSGRDLGYTF.